Shown below are 4 T cell receptor beta chains from a single sample sequenced in a study of blood T cell repertoires in COVID-19. Assay used: immunoSEQ multiplex PCR; TCRdb lists only in-frame clones, some missing. This sample has around 92,000 clones, with approximately 86% found just once. The sequencing input was peripheral blood. These receptors all come from a woman of 80 years or more with acute or convalescent COVID-19.

The genes are TRBV2 and TRBJ1-4; the match to TRBD1 covers 7 bases. Per the germline V gene, CDR1 is SNHLY and CDR2 is FYNNEI. CDR3 size: 14 residues. The V segment lost 6 bases and the J segment 7 bases; nucleotides outside the gene matches: 8. The DNA of the CDR3 is TGTGCCAGCAGCCGACAGGGAGATCGTGAAAAACTGTTTTTT. Translation gives CASSRQGDREKLFF.

The genes are TRBV18 and TRBJ2-3, with a tentative D call TRBD1 (6 bases). Trimming cost V 3 bases and J 1 base, with 11 bases left between them. Germline lookup yields CDR1 KGHSH and CDR2 LQKENI. CDR3 length equals 15 residues. CDR3 DNA: TGTGCCAGCTCACCTCAGGGGCAGGGCACAGATACGCAGTATTTT. Its protein is CASSPQGQGTDTQYF.

The CDR3 sequence is CASSTPGEGYEQYF. The CDR3 DNA follows: TGTGCCAGCAGTACCCCAGGGGAGGGGTACGAGCAGTACTTC. The J gene is TRBJ2-7, the V gene TRBV6-5, with D maybe TRBD2 (7 bases). CDR1 MNHEY and CDR2 SVGAGI come from the germline V gene. This CDR3 contains 14 residues. V shed 5 bases and J shed 4 bases, with 15 bases lying between them.

The CDR3 bases are TGTGCCAGCAGCGCTGAGAATGAGCAGTTCTTC. It specifies CASSAENEQFF. V is TRBV11-2 and J is TRBJ2-1; the D is unclear. The V gene lost 5 bases and the J gene lost 7 bases, with 6 bases spanning the gap. This CDR3 spans 11 amino acids. Germline loops: CDR1 SGHAT, CDR2 FQNNGV.